This is a list of T cell receptor beta chains from one sample in a study of blood T cell repertoires in COVID-19. Data came from immunoSEQ multiplex PCR; TCRdb stores just in-frame clones and leaves some out. This table holds 150,000 to 200,000 clones, 80% to 90% found once. The source material was peripheral blood. These receptors were collected from a man in his forties or fifties who had recovered from COVID-19. Each CDR3 is given with its conserved first and last residue. D genes are given only for firm matches. Some rows mark clone size as missing; the rest say once, few, many or name a class of expanded clone.

>.|TRBD1|TRBV4-1|TRBJ1-1
CASSQDLRTGTLGGTEAFF
TGCGCCAGCAGCCAAGATCTGCGGACAGGGACCCTTGGAGGGACTGAAGCTTTCTTT
>.|.|TRBV2|TRBJ1-1
CASNIGGDTEAFF
TGTGCCAGCAATATTGGAGGGGACACTGAAGCTTTCTTT
>.|.|TRBV10-3|TRBJ2-1
CAISAPPRQFF
TGTGCCATCAGTGCTCCCCCTAGGCAGTTCTTC
>.|.|TRBV7-2|TRBJ1-3
CASSLDSGDTIYF
TGTGCCAGCAGCTTAGATTCAGGGGACACCATATATTTT
>.|TRBD1|TRBV5-6|TRBJ2-7
CASSGDRGLLSSYEQYF
TGTGCCAGCAGTGGGGACAGGGGGCTCTTGAGCTCCTACGAGCAGTACTTC
>.|TRBD1|TRBV7-9|TRBJ1-5
CATQTGPVNQPQHF
TGTGCCACCCAGACAGGGCCTGTTAATCAGCCCCAGCATTTT
>.|.|TRBV30|TRBJ2-7
CAWKQGSGVREQYF
TGTGCCTGGAAACAGGGATCCGGGGTTCGCGAGCAGTACTTC
>once|TRBD1|TRBV18|TRBJ1-3
CASSPSSGQLGNTIYF
TGTGCCAGCTCACCGTCATCGGGACAGCTTGGTAACACCATATATTTT
>.|TRBD2|TRBV28|TRBJ2-3
CASCWVGGRGSTDTQYF
TGTGCCAGCTGTTGGGTGGGCGGGAGAGGGAGCACAGATACGCAGTATTTT
>.|.|TRBV27|TRBJ2-1
CATPPLESSYNEQFF
TGTGCCACTCCCCCTTTGGAGAGCTCCTACAATGAGCAGTTCTTC
>.|.|TRBV18|TRBJ2-7
CASSSLQGSEQYF
TGTGCCAGCTCATCTTTACAGGGTTCCGAGCAGTACTTC
>.|TRBD1|TRBV2|TRBJ1-2
CASSEERGQGWRGYTF
TGTGCCAGCAGTGAAGAAAGGGGACAGGGATGGCGTGGCTACACCTTC
>.|.|TRBV15|TRBJ2-7
CATSRDLASYEQYF
TGTGCCACCAGCAGAGATCTAGCCTCCTACGAGCAGTACTTC
>once|TRBD1|TRBV19|TRBJ1-2
CASRFGQEGPYGYTF
TGTGCCAGTAGATTCGGACAGGAGGGTCCCTATGGCTACACCTTC
>.|.|TRBV4-3|TRBJ1-6
CASSLNPGHPNWYDSPLHF
TGCGCCAGCAGCCTCAACCCGGGACATCCAAACTGGTACGATTCACCCCTCCACTTT
>.|TRBD1|TRBV2|TRBJ1-4
CASDRVGFKGEKLFF
TGTGCCAGCGACAGGGTGGGGTTTAAAGGGGAAAAACTGTTTTTT
>once|.|TRBV4-3|TRBJ2-1
CASSQDTQGEQFF
TGCGCCAGCAGCCAAGATACACAGGGTGAGCAGTTCTTC
>.|.|TRBV7-9|TRBJ1-2
CASTRDSNYGYTF
TGTGCCAGCACCCGGGACTCCAACTATGGCTACACCTTC
>once|TRBD2|TRBV4-2|TRBJ2-2
CASSPPGGGDNGELFF
TGTGCCAGCAGCCCCCCTGGGGGAGGGGATAACGGGGAGCTGTTTTTT
>.|.|TRBV4-3|TRBJ1-1
CASSQALMNTEAFF
TGCGCCAGCAGCCAAGCCCTTATGAACACTGAAGCTTTCTTT
>.|.|TRBV19|TRBJ1-1
CATRPWGSTENTEAFF
TGTGCCACCCGGCCTTGGGGCAGCACCGAGAACACTGAAGCTTTCTTT
>.|.|TRBV11-3|TRBJ2-3
CASSLARQNTDTQYF
TGTGCCAGCAGCTTAGCCCGACAGAACACAGATACGCAGTATTTT
>.|.|TRBV6-5|TRBJ2-7
CASSSGYRYEQYF
TGTGCCAGCAGTTCAGGGTATAGGTACGAGCAGTACTTC
>.|.|TRBV7-6|TRBJ2-5
CASSPGAHQETQYF
TGTGCCAGCAGCCCTGGAGCCCACCAAGAGACCCAGTACTTC
>.|.|TRBV9|TRBJ2-1
CASSGNVGGYYNEQFF
TGTGCCAGCAGCGGGAACGTTGGCGGGTACTACAATGAGCAGTTCTTC
>.|TRBD1|TRBV5-4|TRBJ1-2
CASSVRQGNYGYTF
TGTGCCAGCAGCGTGCGACAGGGTAACTATGGCTACACCTTC
>.|.|TRBV6-6|TRBJ1-5
CATGGFQQPQHF
TGTGCCACCGGGGGGTTTCAGCAGCCCCAGCATTTT
>.|.|TRBV5-6|TRBJ1-5
CASSLVGSGQPQHF
TGTGCCAGCAGCTTGGTGGGGAGCGGTCAGCCCCAGCATTTT